This TCR beta chain comes out of a study of T cells after yellow fever vaccination (dated by TCRdb to about 2019). As for the study more broadly: The SMART-Seq v4 Ultra Low Input RNA kit was used to prepare libraries from fractions with low cell numbers. Two healthy male donors, one aged 18 to 30 and one aged 30 to 40 years, were included in the cohort. To follow T-cell clones before and after primary and booster YFV17D yellow fever vaccination, bulk TCR alpha and beta repertoires were sequenced over time. Blood was drawn at multiple timepoints before and after primary and secondary immunization, with bulk PBMC replicates and cell subsets isolated. Points the paper makes about the study in general: A small share of clonotypes was detected in both CD4 and CD8 compartments, with the overlap likely arising from convergent recombination. The study included only two donors, which limits how far the findings can be generalized. Compared with the primary T-cell response, the secondary T-cell response was faster but weaker, reaching its peak on day 5 rather than on day 15. FACS-sorted repertoires could contain abundant contaminating clonotypes from the bulk population, so computational filtering was required. Most clones expanded after primary vaccination were re-detected after the booster (96% of CD4 and approximately 85% of CD8), suggesting broad memory maintenance.

V and J are truncated by 4 bases and 3 bases respectively, leaving an intervening sequence of 20 bases. Reading the germline V gene gives CDR1 SGHDT and CDR2 YYEEEE. The cysteine opens and the phenylalanine closes a CDR3 of 16 amino acids. The only DNA kept is the CDR3, 48 bases in frame from the first base. Reading the label with the study, this specimen's treatment or condition is: live attenuated yellow fever vaccine strain. A standard Ficoll-Paque protocol was used to isolate PBMCs from peripheral blood. Dynabeads CD4 and CD8 positive selection kits were used to isolate CD4 and CD8 T-cell fractions. TriZol was used to extract RNA from bulk PBMCs, from CD4 and CD8 fractions, and from dextramer-positive and dextramer-negative fractions. This clonotype was found many times. Its antigen is currently not known. The sample holds no much larger clone one base away, and base qualities are not on file. TCR cDNA was synthesized by 5'RACE template switching, through which a universal primer site and unique molecular identifiers were introduced. cDNA synthesis was primed from both the TCR alpha and TCR beta constant segments. Library amplification involved two PCR steps, and the second step added sample barcodes and sequencing adapters. Libraries were sequenced on Illumina HiSeq 2500 (2x100 bp) or NovaSeq (2x150 bp). In the original analysis: Reads were demultiplexed and collapsed into UMI consensus sequences with MIGEC, and V(D)J alignment was performed with MiXCR. Vaccine-responding clonotypes were defined with edgeR using replicate PBMC samples, requiring FDR below 0.01 and a log2 fold change above 5 up to day 15. Each bulk clonotype was labeled CD4 or CD8 based on which sequenced repertoire, CD4 or CD8, contained the clonotype at higher abundance. TCRdb reanalyzed the raw reads on its own, using fastp at Q25 for trimming and MiXCR for clone calling, and kept in-frame beta chains. All rows with the same CDR3 protein become a single entry with the most common DNA and genes. These V and J calls derive from TCRdb rather than the authors' analysis. The sample contains 110,000 to 150,000 distinct CDR3 sequences, 5% to 8% of them found a single time. The ten top clones hold 0.5% to 0.65% of the sample.

The sequencing used CD4+ T cells sorted from PBMCs, collected 10 days after the yellow fever booster vaccination. The V and J genes are TRBV5-6 and TRBJ2-7, and perhaps TRBD1 as D gene, on 6 matching bases. This sequence was found in a man younger than 45 who received the YFV17D yellow fever vaccine. The CDR3 reads CASSVRTGMGYYEQYF. The base sequence is TGTGCCAGCAGCGTAAGAACAGGGATGGGCTACTACGAGCAGTACTTC.